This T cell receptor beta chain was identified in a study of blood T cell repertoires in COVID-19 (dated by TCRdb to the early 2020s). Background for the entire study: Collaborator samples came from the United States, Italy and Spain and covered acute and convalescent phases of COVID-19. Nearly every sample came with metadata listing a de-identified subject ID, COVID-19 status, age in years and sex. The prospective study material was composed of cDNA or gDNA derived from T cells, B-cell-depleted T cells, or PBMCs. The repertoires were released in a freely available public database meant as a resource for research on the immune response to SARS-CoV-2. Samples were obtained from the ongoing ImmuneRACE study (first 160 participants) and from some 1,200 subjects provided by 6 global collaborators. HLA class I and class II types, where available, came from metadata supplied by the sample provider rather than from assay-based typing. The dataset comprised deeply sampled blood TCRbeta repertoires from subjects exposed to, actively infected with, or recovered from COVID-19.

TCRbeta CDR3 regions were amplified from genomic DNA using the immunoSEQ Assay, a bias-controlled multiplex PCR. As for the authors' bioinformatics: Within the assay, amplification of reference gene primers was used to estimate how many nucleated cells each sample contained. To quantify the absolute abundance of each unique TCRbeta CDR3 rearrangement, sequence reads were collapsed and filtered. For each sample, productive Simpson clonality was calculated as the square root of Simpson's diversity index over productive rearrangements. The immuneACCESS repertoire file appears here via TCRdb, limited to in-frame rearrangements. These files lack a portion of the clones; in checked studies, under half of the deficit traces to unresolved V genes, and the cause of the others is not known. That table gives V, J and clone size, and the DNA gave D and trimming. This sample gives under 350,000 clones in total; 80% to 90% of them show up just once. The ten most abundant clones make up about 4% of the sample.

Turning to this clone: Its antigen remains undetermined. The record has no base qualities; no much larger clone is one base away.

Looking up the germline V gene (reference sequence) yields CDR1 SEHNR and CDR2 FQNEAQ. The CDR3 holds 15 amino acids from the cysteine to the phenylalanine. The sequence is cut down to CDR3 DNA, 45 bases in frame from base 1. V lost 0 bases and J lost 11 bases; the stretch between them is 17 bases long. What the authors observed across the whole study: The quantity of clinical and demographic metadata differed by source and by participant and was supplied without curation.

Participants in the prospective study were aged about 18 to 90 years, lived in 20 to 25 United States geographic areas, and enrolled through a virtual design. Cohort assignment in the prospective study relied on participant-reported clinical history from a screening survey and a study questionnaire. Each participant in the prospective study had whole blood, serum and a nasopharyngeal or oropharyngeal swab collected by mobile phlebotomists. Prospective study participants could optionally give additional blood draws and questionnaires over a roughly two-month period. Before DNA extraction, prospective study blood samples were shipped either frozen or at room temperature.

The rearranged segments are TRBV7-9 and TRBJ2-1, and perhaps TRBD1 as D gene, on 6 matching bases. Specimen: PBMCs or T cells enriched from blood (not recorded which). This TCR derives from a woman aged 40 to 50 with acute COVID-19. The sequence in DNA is TGTGCCAGCAGCTTAGCACTGCCGGGACAACAGAAGCAGTTCTTC. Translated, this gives CASSLALPGQQKQFF.